This entry features one TCR beta chain sequence. This sample was taken from a study of T-cell memory formation after mild COVID-19. TCRdb processed the 5' RACE reads anew with MiXCR; each CDR3 protein has one entry. The sample records 580,000 or so distinct CDR3 sequences, approximately 15% being singletons. The CDR3 is 18 amino acids. Germline CDR1 reads SEHNR; CDR2 reads FQNEAQ (reference sequence). Trimming cost V 7 bases and J 4 bases, with 25 bases left between them. The origin of this receptor is an adult woman who had mild COVID-19 (a few samples of this study predate the infection). Cell type and time point are not known. Sequenced: PBMCs or a T cell subset sorted from them (not recorded which). The chain combines TRBV7-9 with TRBJ2-2, with D possibly being TRBD2 (6 bases). The DNA for the CDR3 is TGTGCCAGCAACCCCCTTGCGGGGCCTGTCGGACTCACCGGGGAGCTGTTTTTT. This gives the protein CASNPLAGPVGLTGELFF.